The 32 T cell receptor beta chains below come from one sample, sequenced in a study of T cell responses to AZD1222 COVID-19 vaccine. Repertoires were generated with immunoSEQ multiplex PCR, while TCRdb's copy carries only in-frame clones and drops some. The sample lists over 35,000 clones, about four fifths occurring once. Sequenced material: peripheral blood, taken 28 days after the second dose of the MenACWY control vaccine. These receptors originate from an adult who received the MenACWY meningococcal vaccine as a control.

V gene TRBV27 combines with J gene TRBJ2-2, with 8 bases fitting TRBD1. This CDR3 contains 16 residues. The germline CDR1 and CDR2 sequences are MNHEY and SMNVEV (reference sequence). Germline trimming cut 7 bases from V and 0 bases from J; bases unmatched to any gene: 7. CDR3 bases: TGTGCCAGCACCTGGCTGACAGGGGCGAACACCGGGGAGCTGTTTTTT. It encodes CASTWLTGANTGELFF.

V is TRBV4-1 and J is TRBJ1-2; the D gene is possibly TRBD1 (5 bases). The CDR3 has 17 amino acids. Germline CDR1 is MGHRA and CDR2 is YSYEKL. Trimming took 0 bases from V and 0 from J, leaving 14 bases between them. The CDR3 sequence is CASSQDWGGKANYGYTF. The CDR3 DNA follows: TGCGCCAGCAGCCAAGATTGGGGCGGTAAAGCTAACTATGGCTACACCTTC.

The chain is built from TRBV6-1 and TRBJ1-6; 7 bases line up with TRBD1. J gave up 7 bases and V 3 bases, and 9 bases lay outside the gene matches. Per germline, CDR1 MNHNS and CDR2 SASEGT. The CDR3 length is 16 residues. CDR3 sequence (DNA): TGTGCCAGCAGTGATTACGCACAGGGGCGGAATTCACCCCTCCACTTT. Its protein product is CASSDYAQGRNSPLHF.

CDR3 protein: CASSEDRGNQPQHF. CDR3 nucleotides: TGTGCCAGCAGTGAGGACAGGGGCAATCAGCCCCAGCATTTT. This chain links TRBV2 with TRBJ1-5; 8 nucleotides match TRBD1. This CDR3 has 14 amino acids. The V and J ends lost 3 bases and 2 bases, in that order; junction bases with no gene match: 0. The germline V gene encodes CDR1 SNHLY and CDR2 FYNNEI. The full variable domain, rest sourced from reference TRBV2 and TRBJ1-5, is EPEVTQTPSHQVTQMGQEVILRCVPISNHLYFYWYRQILGQKVEFLVSFYNNEISEKSEIFDDQFSVERPDGSNFTLKIRSTKLEDSAMYFCASSEDRGNQPQHFGDGTRLSIL.

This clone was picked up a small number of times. The CDR3 region is CASSLGVAIAGGPKTDTQYF. The CDR3 DNA sequence: TGTGCCAGCAGCTTAGGCGTCGCTATAGCGGGAGGGCCTAAAACAGATACGCAGTATTTT. The chain joins TRBV7-8 to TRBJ2-3, with 11 bases matching TRBD2. CDR1 is SGHVS and CDR2 is FQNEAQ in the germline V gene. This CDR3 contains 20 residues. The trim removed 1 base at V and 3 bases at J, leaving 15 bases unmatched. Full variable domain (missing parts from reference TRBV7-8 and TRBJ2-3): GAGVSQSPRYKVAKRGQDVALRCDPISGHVSLFWYQQALGQGPEFLTYFQNEAQLDKSGLPSDRFFAERPEGSVSTLKIQRTQQEDSAVYLCASSLGVAIAGGPKTDTQYFGPGTRLTVL.

CDR3 nucleotides: TGTGCCAGCAGCCGTAACACCGGGGAGCTGTTTTTT. This encodes CASSRNTGELFF. The rearrangement links TRBV7-8 to TRBJ2-2; D uncertain. Germline values: CDR1 SGHVS, CDR2 FQNEAQ. V was trimmed by 5 bases and J by 2 bases, leaving 3 bases between them. This CDR3 contains 12 residues.

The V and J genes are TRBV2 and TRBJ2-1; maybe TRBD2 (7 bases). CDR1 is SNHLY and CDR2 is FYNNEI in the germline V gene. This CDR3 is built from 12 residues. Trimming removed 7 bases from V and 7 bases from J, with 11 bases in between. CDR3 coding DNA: TGTGCCAGCATGGGAGGGGGGAATGAGCAGTTCTTC. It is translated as CASMGGGNEQFF.

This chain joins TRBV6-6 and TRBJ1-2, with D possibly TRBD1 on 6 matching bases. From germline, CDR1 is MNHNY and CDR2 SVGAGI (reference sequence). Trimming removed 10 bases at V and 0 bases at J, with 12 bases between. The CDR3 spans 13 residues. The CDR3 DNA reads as TGTGCCACACAATGGGACACTAACTATGGCTACACCTTC. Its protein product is CATQWDTNYGYTF.

The CDR3 reads CASSLGLLADEQFF. CDR3 DNA: TGTGCCAGCAGCTTGGGTCTTCTAGCGGATGAGCAGTTCTTC. The chain carries TRBV5-8 and TRBJ2-1; 7 bases are shared with TRBD2. J gave up 8 bases and V 0 bases, and 5 bases lay outside the gene matches. The CDR3 has 14 residues. CDR1 and CDR2 (germline): SGHTS, YDEGEE.

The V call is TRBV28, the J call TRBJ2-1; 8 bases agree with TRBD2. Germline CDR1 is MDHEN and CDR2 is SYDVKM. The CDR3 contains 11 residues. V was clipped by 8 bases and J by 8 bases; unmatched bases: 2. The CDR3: CASRGGDEQFF. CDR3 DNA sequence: TGTGCCAGCCGGGGGGGCGATGAGCAGTTCTTC. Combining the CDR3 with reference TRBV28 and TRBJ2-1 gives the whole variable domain DVKVTQSSRYLVKRTGEKVFLECVQDMDHENMFWYRQDPGLGLRLIYFSYDVKMKEKGDIPEGYSVSREKKERFSLILESASTNQTSMYLCASRGGDEQFFGPGTRLTVL.

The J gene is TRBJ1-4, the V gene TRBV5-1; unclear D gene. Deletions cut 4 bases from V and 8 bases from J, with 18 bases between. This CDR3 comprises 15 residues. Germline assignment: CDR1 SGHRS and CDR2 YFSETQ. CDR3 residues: CASSGNAGVQEKLFF. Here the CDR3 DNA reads TGCGCCAGCAGCGGAAACGCAGGTGTACAAGAAAAACTGTTTTTT. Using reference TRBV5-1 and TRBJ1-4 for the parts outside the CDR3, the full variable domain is KAGVTQTPRYLIKTRGQQVTLSCSPISGHRSVSWYQQTPGQGLQFLFEYFSETQRNKGNFPGRFSGRQFSNSRSEMNVSTLELGDSALYLCASSGNAGVQEKLFFGSGTQLSVL.

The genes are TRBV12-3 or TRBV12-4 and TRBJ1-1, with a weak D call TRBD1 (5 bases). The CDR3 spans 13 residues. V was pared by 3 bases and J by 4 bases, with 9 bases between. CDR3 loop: CASSLGEGTEAFF. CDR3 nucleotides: TGTGCCAGCAGTTTGGGGGAGGGCACTGAAGCTTTCTTT.

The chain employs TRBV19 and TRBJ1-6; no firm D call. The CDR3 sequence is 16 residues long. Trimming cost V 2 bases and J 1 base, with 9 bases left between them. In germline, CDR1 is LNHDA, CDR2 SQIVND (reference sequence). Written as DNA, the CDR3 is TGTGCCAGTAGTATACGGGGATCTTCCTATAATTCACCCCTCCACTTT. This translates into CASSIRGSSYNSPLHF. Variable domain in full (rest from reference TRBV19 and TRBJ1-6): DGGITQSPKYLFRKEGQNVTLSCEQNLNHDAMYWYRQDPGQGLRLIYYSQIVNDFQKGDIAEGYSVSREKKESFPLTVTSAQKNPTAFYLCASSIRGSSYNSPLHFGNGTRLTVT.

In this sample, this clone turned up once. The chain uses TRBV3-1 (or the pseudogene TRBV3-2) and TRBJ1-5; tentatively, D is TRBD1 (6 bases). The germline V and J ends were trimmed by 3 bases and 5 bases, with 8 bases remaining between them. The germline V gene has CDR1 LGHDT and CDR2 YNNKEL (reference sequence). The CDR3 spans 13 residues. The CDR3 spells CASSQDSHQPQHF. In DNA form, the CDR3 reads TGTGCCAGCAGCCAGGACAGCCATCAGCCCCAGCATTTT.

The CDR3 nucleotides read TGCGCCAGCAGCCCGCGATGGGACAGTCGAAACACTGAAGCTTTCTTT. Amino acid sequence: CASSPRWDSRNTEAFF. This chain uses TRBV5-1 with TRBJ1-1; 7 nucleotides agree with TRBD1. The CDR3 runs to 16 residues. Germline loops: CDR1 SGHRS, CDR2 YFSETQ. Unmatched junction bases numbered 11, after V lost 4 bases and J lost 2 bases.

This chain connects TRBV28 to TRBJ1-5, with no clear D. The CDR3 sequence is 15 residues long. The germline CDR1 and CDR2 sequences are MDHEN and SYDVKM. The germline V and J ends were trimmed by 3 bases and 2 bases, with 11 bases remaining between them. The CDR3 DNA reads TGTGCCAGCAGTTTCGTCCAAAATGGCAATCAGCCCCAGCATTTT. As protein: CASSFVQNGNQPQHF.

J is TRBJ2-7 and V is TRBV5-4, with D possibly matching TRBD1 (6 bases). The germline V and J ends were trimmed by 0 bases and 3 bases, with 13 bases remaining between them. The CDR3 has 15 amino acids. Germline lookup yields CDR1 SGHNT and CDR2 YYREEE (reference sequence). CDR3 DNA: TGTGCCAGCAGCTTGGCCAAACAGGGCGGCTACGAGCAGTACTTC. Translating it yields CASSLAKQGGYEQYF. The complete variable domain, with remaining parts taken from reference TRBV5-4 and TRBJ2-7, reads ETGVTQSPTHLIKTRGQQVTLRCSSQSGHNTVSWYQQALGQGPQFIFQYYREEENGRGNFPPRFSGLQFPNYSSELNVNALELDDSALYLCASSLAKQGGYEQYFGPGTRLTVT.

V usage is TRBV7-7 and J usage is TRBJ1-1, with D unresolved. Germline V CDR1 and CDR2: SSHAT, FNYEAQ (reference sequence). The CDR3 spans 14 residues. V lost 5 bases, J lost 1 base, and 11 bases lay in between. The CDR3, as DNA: TGTGCCAGCAGCCCGTTGACTGAGAACACTGAAGCTTTCTTT. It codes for CASSPLTENTEAFF.

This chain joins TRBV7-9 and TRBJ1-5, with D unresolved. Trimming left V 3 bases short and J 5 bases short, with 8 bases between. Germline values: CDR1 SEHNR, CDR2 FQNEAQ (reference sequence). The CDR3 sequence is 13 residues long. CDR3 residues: CASSFGGHQPQHF. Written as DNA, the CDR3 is TGTGCCAGCAGCTTTGGAGGTCATCAGCCCCAGCATTTT.

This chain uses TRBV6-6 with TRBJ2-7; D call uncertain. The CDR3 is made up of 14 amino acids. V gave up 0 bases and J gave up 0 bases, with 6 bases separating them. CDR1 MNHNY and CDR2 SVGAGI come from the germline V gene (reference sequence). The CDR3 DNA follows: TGTGCCAGCAGTTACTCCGGCAGCTCCTACGAGCAGTACGTC. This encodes CASSYSGSSYEQYV.

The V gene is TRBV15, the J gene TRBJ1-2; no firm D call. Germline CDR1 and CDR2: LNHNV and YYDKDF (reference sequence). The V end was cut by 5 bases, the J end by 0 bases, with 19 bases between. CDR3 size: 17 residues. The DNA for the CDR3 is TGTGCCACCAGCGGATTAACCTCGGGGAGAGCTAACTATGGCTACACCTTC. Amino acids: CATSGLTSGRANYGYTF.

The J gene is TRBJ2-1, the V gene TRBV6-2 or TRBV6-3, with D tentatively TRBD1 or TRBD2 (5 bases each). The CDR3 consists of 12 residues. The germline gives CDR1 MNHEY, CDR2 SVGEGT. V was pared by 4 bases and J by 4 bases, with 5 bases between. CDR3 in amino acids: CASSWGYNEQFF. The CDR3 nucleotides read TGTGCCAGCAGTTGGGGGTACAATGAGCAGTTCTTC.

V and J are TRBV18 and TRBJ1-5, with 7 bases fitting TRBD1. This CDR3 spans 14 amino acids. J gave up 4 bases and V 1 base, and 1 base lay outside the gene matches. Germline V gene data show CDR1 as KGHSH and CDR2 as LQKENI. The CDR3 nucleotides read TGTGCCAGCTCACCACAACAGGGGAATCAGCCCCAGCATTTT. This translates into CASSPQQGNQPQHF.

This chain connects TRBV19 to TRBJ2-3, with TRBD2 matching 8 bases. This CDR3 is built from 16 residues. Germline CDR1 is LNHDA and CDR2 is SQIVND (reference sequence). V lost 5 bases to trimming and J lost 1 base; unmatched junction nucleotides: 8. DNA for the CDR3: TGTGCCAGTAGTCCCCGACTAGCGTCCCGCACAGATACGCAGTATTTT. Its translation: CASSPRLASRTDTQYF.

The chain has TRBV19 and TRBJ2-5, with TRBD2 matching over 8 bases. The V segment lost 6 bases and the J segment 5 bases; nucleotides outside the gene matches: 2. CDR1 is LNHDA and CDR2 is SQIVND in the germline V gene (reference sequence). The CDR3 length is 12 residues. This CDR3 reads CASSRGGETQYF. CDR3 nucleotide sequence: TGTGCCAGTAGCCGGGGGGGTGAGACCCAGTACTTC.

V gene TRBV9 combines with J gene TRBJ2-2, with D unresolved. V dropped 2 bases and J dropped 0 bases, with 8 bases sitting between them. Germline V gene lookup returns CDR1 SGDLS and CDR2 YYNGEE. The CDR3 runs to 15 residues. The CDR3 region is CASSVLRTNTGELFF. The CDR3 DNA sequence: TGTGCCAGCAGCGTTTTGCGGACGAACACCGGGGAGCTGTTTTTT. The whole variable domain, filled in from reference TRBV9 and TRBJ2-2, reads DSGVTQTPKHLITATGQRVTLRCSPRSGDLSVYWYQQSLDQGLQFLIQYYNGEERAKGNILERFSAQQFPDLHSELNLSSLELGDSALYFCASSVLRTNTGELFFGEGSRLTVL.

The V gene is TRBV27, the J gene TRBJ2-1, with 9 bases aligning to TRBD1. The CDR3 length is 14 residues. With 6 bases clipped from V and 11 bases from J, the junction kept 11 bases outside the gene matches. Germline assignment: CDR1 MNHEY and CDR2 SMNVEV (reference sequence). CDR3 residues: CASRHGQGSTKQFF. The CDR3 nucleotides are TGTGCCAGCAGACACGGACAGGGGAGTACTAAGCAGTTCTTC.

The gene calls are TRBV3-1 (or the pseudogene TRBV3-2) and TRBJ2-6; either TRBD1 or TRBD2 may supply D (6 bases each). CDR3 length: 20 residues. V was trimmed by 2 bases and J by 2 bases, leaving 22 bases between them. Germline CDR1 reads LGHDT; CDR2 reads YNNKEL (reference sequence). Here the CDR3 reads CASSQYSVQGGGTGANVLTF. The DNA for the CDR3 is TGTGCCAGCAGCCAATATTCAGTACAGGGAGGCGGGACTGGGGCCAACGTCCTGACTTTC.

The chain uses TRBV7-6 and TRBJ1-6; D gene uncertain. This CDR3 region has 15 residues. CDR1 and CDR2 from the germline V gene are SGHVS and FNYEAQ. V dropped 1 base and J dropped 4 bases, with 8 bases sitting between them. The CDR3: CASSLGGSYNSPLHF. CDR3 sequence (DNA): TGTGCCAGCAGCTTAGGGGGATCATATAATTCACCCCTCCACTTT.

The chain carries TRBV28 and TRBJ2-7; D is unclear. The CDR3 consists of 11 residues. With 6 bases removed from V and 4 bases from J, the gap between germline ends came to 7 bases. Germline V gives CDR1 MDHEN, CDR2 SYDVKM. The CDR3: CASSSDYEQYF. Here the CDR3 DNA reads TGTGCCAGCAGCTCTGATTACGAGCAGTACTTC. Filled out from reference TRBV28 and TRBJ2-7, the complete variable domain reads DVKVTQSSRYLVKRTGEKVFLECVQDMDHENMFWYRQDPGLGLRLIYFSYDVKMKEKGDIPEGYSVSREKKERFSLILESASTNQTSMYLCASSSDYEQYFGPGTRLTVT.

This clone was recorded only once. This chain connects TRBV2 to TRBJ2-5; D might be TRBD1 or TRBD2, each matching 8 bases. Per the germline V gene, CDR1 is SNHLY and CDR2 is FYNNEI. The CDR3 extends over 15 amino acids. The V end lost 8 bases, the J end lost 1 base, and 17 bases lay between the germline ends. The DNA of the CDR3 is TGTGCCAGCGGGCAGGGGGCGGGAGGCCAAGAGACCCAGTACTTC. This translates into CASGQGAGGQETQYF.

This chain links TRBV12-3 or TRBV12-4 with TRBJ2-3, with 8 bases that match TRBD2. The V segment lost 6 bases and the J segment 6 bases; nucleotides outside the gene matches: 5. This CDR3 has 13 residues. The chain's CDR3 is CASSTGGPDTQYF. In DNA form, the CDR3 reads TGTGCCAGCAGCACGGGAGGGCCGGATACGCAGTATTTT.